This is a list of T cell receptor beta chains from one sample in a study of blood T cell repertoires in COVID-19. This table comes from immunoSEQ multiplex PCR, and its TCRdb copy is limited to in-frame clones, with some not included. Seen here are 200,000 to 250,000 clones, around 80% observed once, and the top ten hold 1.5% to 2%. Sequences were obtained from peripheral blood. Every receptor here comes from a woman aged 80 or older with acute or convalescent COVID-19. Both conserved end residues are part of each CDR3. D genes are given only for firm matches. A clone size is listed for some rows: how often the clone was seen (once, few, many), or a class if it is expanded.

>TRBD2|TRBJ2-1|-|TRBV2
CASSSNSGVNNEQFF
TGTGCCAGCAGCTCCAATAGCGGGGTTAACAATGAGCAGTTCTTC
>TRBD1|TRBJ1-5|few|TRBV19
CASSNDRGIQPQHF
TGTGCCAGTAGTAACGACAGGGGGATTCAGCCCCAGCATTTT
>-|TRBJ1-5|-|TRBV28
CASSLDGHNSNQPQHF
TGTGCCAGCAGTTTGGACGGACACAATAGCAATCAGCCCCAGCATTTT
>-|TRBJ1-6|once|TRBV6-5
CASSYRGNSPLHF
TGTGCCAGCAGTTATCGGGGGAATTCACCCCTCCACTTT
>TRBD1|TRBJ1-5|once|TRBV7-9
CASSLGTGESQPQHF
TGTGCCAGCAGCTTAGGGACAGGGGAAAGTCAGCCCCAGCATTTT
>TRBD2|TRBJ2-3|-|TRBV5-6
CASSPRLAESTDTQYF
TGTGCCAGCAGCCCACGACTAGCAGAAAGCACAGATACGCAGTATTTT
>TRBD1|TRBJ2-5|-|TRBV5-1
CASSPGTGSETQYF
TGCGCCAGCAGCCCCGGGACAGGGTCGGAGACCCAGTACTTC
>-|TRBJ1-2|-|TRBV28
CASSFRGGYTF
TGTGCCAGCAGTTTCCGGGGTGGCTACACCTTC
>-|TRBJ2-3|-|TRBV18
CASSPIAADTQYF
TGTGCCAGCTCACCCATAGCGGCAGATACGCAGTATTTT
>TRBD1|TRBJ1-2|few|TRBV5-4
CASSFPGQGAGGYTF
TGTGCCAGCAGCTTTCCGGGACAGGGGGCCGGTGGCTACACCTTC
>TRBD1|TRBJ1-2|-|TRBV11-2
CASSQTGVGYGYTF
TGTGCCAGCAGCCAGACAGGGGTAGGCTATGGCTACACCTTC
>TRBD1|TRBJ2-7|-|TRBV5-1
CASSPGDRSYEQYF
TGCGCCAGCAGCCCCGGGGACAGATCCTACGAGCAGTACTTC
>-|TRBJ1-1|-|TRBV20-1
CSAKGRTEAFF
TGCAGTGCTAAGGGGAGGACTGAAGCTTTCTTT
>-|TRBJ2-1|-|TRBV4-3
CASSQDRTAYNEQFF
TGCGCCAGCAGCCAAGACCGGACAGCATACAATGAGCAGTTCTTC
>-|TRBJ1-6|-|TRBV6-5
CASSYLGTVTNSPLHF
TGTGCCAGCAGTTACTTGGGTACGGTAACTAACTCACCCCTCCACTTT
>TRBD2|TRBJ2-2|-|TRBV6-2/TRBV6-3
CASSYSPHRAGGSTGELFF
TGTGCCAGCAGTTACTCCCCCCATCGAGCGGGGGGGAGCACCGGGGAGCTGTTTTTT
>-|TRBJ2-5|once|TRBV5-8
CASSSGRGQETQYF
TGTGCCAGCAGCTCGGGTAGGGGTCAAGAGACCCAGTACTTC
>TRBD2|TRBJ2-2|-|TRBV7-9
CASSFYTGGTGELFF
TGTGCCAGCAGCTTCTACACGGGGGGGACCGGGGAGCTGTTTTTT
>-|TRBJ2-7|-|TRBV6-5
CASSYGGYPYEQYF
TGTGCCAGCAGTTATGGGGGCTACCCCTACGAGCAGTACTTC
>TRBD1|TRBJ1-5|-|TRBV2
CASSEALQGAVRYQPQHF
TGTGCCAGCAGTGAGGCCTTACAGGGGGCGGTTCGGTATCAGCCCCAGCATTTT
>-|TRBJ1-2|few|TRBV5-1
CASSPREVDYGYTF
TGCGCCAGCAGCCCACGGGAGGTGGACTATGGCTACACCTTC
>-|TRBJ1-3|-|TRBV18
CASSPATARSGNTIYF
TGTGCCAGCTCACCAGCCACAGCCCGCTCTGGAAACACCATATATTTT
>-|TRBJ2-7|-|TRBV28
CASSIAIRSYEQYF
TGTGCCAGCAGTATCGCGATCAGGTCCTACGAGCAGTACTTC
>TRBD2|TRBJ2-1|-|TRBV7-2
CASNQGLAGYNEQFF
TGTGCCAGCAACCAAGGACTAGCGGGTTACAATGAGCAGTTCTTC
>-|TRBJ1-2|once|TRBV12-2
CASTPPGQIKPPNYGYTF
TGTGCAAGCACACCACCTGGACAGATCAAACCTCCTAACTATGGCTACACCTTC
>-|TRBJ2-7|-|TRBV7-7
CASSLGELTGRYEQYF
TGTGCTAGCAGCTTGGGGGAGTTGACAGGGAGGTACGAGCAGTACTTC
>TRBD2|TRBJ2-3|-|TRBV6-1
CASSERFLAGYTDTQYF
TGTGCCAGCAGTGAAAGGTTTCTAGCGGGTTATACAGATACGCAGTATTTT
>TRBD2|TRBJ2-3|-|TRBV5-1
CASSLAPLTGGLADTQYF
TGCGCCAGCAGCTTGGCCCCCCTTACGGGGGGGCTCGCAGATACGCAGTATTTT
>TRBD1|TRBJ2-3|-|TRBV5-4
CASSLGDRQDTQYF
TGTGCCAGCAGCTTGGGGGACAGGCAGGATACGCAGTATTTT
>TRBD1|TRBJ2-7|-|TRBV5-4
CASSLVGTGGDEQYF
TGTGCCAGCAGCTTGGTTGGGACAGGGGGTGACGAGCAGTACTTC
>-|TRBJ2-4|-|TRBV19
CASSISGLAKNIQYF
TGTGCCAGTAGTATATCGGGACTAGCCAAAAACATTCAGTACTTC
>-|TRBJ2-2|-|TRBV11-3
CASSLDAGELFF
TGTGCCAGCAGCTTAGACGCCGGGGAGCTGTTTTTT
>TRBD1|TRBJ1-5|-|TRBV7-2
CASSKGQVVEPQHF
TGTGCCAGCAGCAAGGGACAGGTGGTCGAACCCCAGCATTTT
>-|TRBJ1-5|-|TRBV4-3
CASSQGQGENQPQHF
TGCGCCAGCAGCCAGGGGCAGGGTGAAAATCAGCCCCAGCATTTT
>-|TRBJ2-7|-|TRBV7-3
CASSLAGTGDFYEQYF
TGTGCCAGCAGTCTCGCCGGGACTGGGGATTTCTACGAGCAGTACTTC
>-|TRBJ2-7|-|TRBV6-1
CASSEGAFSGSNDF
TGTGCCAGCAGTGAAGGGGCCTTCTCCGGATCCAATGACTTC
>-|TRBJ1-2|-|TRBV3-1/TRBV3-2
CASSQAPQGRYGYTF
TGTGCCAGCAGCCAAGCCCCGCAGGGTCGGTATGGCTACACCTTC
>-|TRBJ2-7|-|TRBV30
CAWSVTQRYEQYF
TGTGCCTGGAGTGTAACACAGCGGTACGAGCAGTACTTC
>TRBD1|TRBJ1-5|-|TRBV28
CASRSRGLGTQPQHF
TGTGCCAGCAGGTCCAGGGGGCTTGGTACCCAGCCCCAGCATTTT
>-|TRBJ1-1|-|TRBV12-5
CASGSQALAEAFF
TGTGCTAGTGGTTCCCAGGCGTTGGCTGAAGCTTTCTTT
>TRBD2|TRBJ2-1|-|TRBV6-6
CASSFGTNNNEQFF
TGTGCCAGCAGCTTCGGGACTAACAACAATGAGCAGTTCTTC
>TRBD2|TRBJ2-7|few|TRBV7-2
CASSLGTSGMMVEQYF
TGTGCCAGCAGCTTAGGGACTAGCGGGATGATGGTCGAGCAGTACTTC
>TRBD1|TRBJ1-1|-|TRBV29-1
CSVGEQGAQNTEAFF
TGCAGCGTTGGAGAACAGGGGGCACAAAACACTGAAGCTTTCTTT
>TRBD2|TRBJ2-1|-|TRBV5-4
CASSVLAGDNEQFF
TGTGCCAGCAGCGTCCTAGCGGGGGACAATGAGCAGTTCTTC
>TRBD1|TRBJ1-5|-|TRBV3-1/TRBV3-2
CASSQGRQGSQPQHF
TGTGCCAGCAGCCAAGGAAGACAGGGAAGTCAGCCCCAGCATTTT
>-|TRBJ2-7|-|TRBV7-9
CASSPRTDLYF
TGTGCCAGCAGCCCGAGGACAGACCTATACTTC
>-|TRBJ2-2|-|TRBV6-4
CASSVTPEGTGELFF
TGTGCCAGCAGTGTGACACCCGAGGGCACCGGGGAGCTGTTTTTT
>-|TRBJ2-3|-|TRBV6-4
CASSDSKGSTDTQYF
TGTGCCAGCAGTGACTCGAAGGGGAGCACAGATACGCAGTATTTT
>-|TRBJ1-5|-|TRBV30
CAWSVQGDQPQHF
TGTGCCTGGAGTGTACAGGGCGATCAGCCCCAGCATTTT
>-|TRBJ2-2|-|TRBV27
CASSPTEKNTGELFF
TGTGCCAGCAGTCCGACTGAAAAAAACACCGGGGAGCTGTTTTTT
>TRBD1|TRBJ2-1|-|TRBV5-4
CAKNKGTAHPNEQFF
TGTGCCAAGAACAAAGGGACAGCTCACCCTAATGAGCAGTTCTTC
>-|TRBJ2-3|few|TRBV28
CASSLGTYTQYF
TGTGCCAGCAGTTTAGGCACCTATACGCAGTATTTT